The 9 T cell receptor beta chains given below trace back to one sample, sequenced in a study of T cell repertoires in cytomegalovirus infection. For these TCRs, the target antigens are not known. TCRdb fed the reads into MiXCR, producing one record per CDR3 protein. Among around 100,000 distinct CDR3 sequences listed, over 9.5% were seen once. Sequenced sample: PBMCs, sequenced either directly or after in vitro stimulation (not recorded which). The receptors were gathered from a human donor in good health (CMV status not recorded). Some clones in this sample may be carry-over from other donors' samples.

This clonotype was recorded at least ten times. The V call is TRBV7-9, the J call TRBJ2-1; TRBD1 matches 10 bases. V shed 4 bases, J shed 8 bases, and the junction held 5 bases outside the gene matches. CDR1 and CDR2 from the germline V gene are SEHNR and FQNEAQ (reference sequence). CDR3 size: 14 residues. The CDR3 nucleotides read TGTGCCAGCAGCTCCGACAGGGGGCGGGATGAGCAGTTCTTC. This codes for CASSSDRGRDEQFF.

The rearrangement uses TRBV19 and TRBJ2-1, with 10 bases aligning to TRBD1. CDR1 LNHDA and CDR2 SQIVND come from the germline V gene (reference sequence). V was clipped by 8 bases and J by 7 bases; unmatched bases: 17. The CDR3 runs to 17 residues. The CDR3 bases are TGTGCCAGTGGTAGTAGCCGGGACAGGGGCAATTTGAATGAGCAGTTCTTC. This gives the protein CASGSSRDRGNLNEQFF.

This clonotype was counted ten times or more. The chain employs TRBV10-3 and TRBJ2-7; 9 bases agree with TRBD1. Germline-derived CDR1 and CDR2 are ENHRY and SYGVKD. Trimming took 2 bases from V and 4 from J; bases not matched to a gene: 3. CDR3 length equals 14 residues. CDR3 protein: CAISEPGQGYEQYF. In DNA, the CDR3 is TGTGCCATCAGTGAGCCGGGACAGGGATACGAGCAGTACTTC.

Note on this clonotype: A read error may be the cause here, since a much bigger clone is one base away. The chain combines TRBV7-4 with TRBJ1-2; D possibly corresponds to TRBD1 (5 bases). With 5 bases removed from V and 6 bases from J, the gap between germline ends came to 16 bases. Per germline, CDR1 SGHVT and CDR2 SQSDAQ. The length of the CDR3 is 14 residues. The CDR3 DNA reads as TGTGCCAGCAGCCTCGGCGGGGGGTGGCATGGCTACACCTTC. It specifies CASSLGGGWHGYTF.

This clonotype was seen only a few times. The CDR3 protein is CASSLGQPYGYTF. The DNA of the CDR3 is TGTGCCAGCAGTTTAGGGCAGCCTTATGGCTACACCTTC. This chain links TRBV12-3 or TRBV12-4 with TRBJ1-2, with D unresolved. The CDR3 is 13 amino acids. The V end was cut by 1 base, the J end by 5 bases, with 8 bases between.

The chain combines TRBV7-8 with TRBJ2-1, with 10 bases lining up with TRBD2. CDR3 length equals 18 residues. CDR1 and CDR2 (germline): SGHVS, FQNEAQ. V lost 5 bases and J lost 3; bases outside the gene matches: 13. The CDR3 DNA reads as TGTGCCAGCAGCACCCCCCGAAGGACTAGCGGTTTCTACAATGAGCAGTTCTTC. Translating it yields CASSTPRRTSGFYNEQFF. The full variable domain, completed using reference TRBV7-8 and TRBJ2-1, is GAGVSQSPRYKVAKRGQDVALRCDPISGHVSLFWYQQALGQGPEFLTYFQNEAQLDKSGLPSDRFFAERPEGSVSTLKIQRTQQEDSAVYLCASSTPRRTSGFYNEQFFGPGTRLTVL.

The CDR3 loop is CASSNVAGENEQFF. In DNA, the CDR3 is TGTGCCAGTAGTAATGTAGCGGGAGAAAATGAGCAGTTCTTC. The rearrangement uses TRBV19 and TRBJ2-1, with 9 bases aligning to TRBD2. The CDR3 has 14 amino acids. After removal of 4 bases from V and 7 bases from J, the junction contained 5 bases not matched to a gene. Germline V gives CDR1 LNHDA, CDR2 SQIVND (reference sequence).

This clonotype was picked up many times. CDR3 DNA: TGTGCCACCAGCAGAGAGTGGGAGCGGATGAACTACAATGAGCAGTTCTTC. It translates to CATSREWERMNYNEQFF. The chain is built from TRBV15 and TRBJ2-1; tentatively, D is TRBD2 (5 bases). Germline CDR1 is LNHNV and CDR2 is YYDKDF (reference sequence). Trimming shortened V by 0 bases and J by 3 bases, and 15 bases separated the two germline ends. This CDR3 has 17 residues.

V is TRBV28 and J is TRBJ2-7; tentatively, D is TRBD2 (5 bases). V was clipped by 4 bases and J by 6 bases, with 16 bases between them. This CDR3 region has 14 residues. In germline, CDR1 is MDHEN, CDR2 SYDVKM. CDR3 DNA: TGTGCCAGCAGTTCCCGGGGAGCGAGAGTCGAGCAGTACTTC. Protein: CASSSRGARVEQYF.